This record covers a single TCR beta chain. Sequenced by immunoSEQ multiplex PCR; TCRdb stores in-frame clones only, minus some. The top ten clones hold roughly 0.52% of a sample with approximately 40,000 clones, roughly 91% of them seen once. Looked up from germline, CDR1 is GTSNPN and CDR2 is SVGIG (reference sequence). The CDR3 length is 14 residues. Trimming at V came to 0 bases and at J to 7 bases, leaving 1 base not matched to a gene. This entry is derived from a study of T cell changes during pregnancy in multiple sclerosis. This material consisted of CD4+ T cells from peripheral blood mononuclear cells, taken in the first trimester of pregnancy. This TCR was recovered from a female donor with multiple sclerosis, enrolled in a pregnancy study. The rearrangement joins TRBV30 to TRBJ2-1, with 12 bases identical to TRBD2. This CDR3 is CAWSVLAGGNEQFF. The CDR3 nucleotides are TGTGCCTGGAGTGTCCTAGCGGGGGGGAATGAGCAGTTCTTC.